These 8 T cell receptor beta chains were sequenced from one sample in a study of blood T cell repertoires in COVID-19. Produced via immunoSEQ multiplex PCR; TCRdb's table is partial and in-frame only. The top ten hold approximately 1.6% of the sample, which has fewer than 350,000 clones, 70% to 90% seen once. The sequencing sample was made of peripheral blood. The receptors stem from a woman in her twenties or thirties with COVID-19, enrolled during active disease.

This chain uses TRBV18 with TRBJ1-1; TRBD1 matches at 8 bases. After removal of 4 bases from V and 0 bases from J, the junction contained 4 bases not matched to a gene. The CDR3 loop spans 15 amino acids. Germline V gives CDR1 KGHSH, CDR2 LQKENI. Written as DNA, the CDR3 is TGTGCCAGCTCACAGGGACAGGTTTTGAACACTGAAGCTTTCTTT. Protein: CASSQGQVLNTEAFF.

In nucleotides, the CDR3 is TGCGCCAGCAGCCTCACCTCGGGGACAAACCGGTACAATGAGCAGTTCTTC. Translation: CASSLTSGTNRYNEQFF. The V call is TRBV4-1, the J call TRBJ2-1; a weak D match, TRBD1 (6 bases). V was pared by 4 bases and J by 4 bases, with 20 bases between. CDR3 length: 17 residues. Germline V gives CDR1 MGHRA, CDR2 YSYEKL.

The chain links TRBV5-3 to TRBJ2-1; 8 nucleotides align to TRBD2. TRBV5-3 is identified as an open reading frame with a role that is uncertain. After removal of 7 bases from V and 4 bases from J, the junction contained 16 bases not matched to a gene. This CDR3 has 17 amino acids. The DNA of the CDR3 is TGTGCCAGAGCACAGGAGCGGGGGAACCATTTATACAATGAGCAGTTCTTC. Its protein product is CARAQERGNHLYNEQFF.

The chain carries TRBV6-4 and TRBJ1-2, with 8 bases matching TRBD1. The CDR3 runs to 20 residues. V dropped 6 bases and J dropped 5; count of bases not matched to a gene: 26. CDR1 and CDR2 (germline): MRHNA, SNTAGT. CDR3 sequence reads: CASRISGTGPKLGFLYGYTF. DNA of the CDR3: TGTGCCAGCAGGATTTCCGGGACAGGCCCGAAGCTGGGGTTCCTATATGGCTACACCTTC.

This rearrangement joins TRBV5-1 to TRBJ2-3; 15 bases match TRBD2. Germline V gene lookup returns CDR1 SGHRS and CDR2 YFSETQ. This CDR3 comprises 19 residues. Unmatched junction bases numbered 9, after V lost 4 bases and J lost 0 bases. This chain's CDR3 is CASSQRGLAGGPSTDTQYF. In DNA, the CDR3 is TGCGCCAGCAGCCAACGAGGACTAGCGGGGGGGCCTAGCACAGATACGCAGTATTTT.

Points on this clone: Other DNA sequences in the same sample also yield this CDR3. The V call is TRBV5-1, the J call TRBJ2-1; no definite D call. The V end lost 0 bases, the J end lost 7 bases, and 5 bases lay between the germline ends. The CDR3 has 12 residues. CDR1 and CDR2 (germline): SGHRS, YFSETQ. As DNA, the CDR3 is TGCGCCAGCAGCTTGGGCGGAAATGAGCAGTTCTTC. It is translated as CASSLGGNEQFF.

CDR3 loop: CASRGTGITEAFF. The CDR3 bases are TGTGCCAGCAGAGGGACAGGGATCACTGAAGCTTTCTTT. The V and J genes are TRBV7-9 and TRBJ1-1; 9 bases line up with TRBD1. The CDR3 length is 13 residues. CDR1 and CDR2 (germline): SEHNR, FQNEAQ (reference sequence). The V segment lost 6 bases and the J segment 4 bases; nucleotides outside the gene matches: 3.

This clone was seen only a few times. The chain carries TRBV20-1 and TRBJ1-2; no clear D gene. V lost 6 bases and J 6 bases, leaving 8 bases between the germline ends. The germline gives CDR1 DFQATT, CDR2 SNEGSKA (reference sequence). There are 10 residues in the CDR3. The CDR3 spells CSAGPNGYTF. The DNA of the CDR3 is TGCAGTGCGGGCCCAAATGGCTACACCTTC.